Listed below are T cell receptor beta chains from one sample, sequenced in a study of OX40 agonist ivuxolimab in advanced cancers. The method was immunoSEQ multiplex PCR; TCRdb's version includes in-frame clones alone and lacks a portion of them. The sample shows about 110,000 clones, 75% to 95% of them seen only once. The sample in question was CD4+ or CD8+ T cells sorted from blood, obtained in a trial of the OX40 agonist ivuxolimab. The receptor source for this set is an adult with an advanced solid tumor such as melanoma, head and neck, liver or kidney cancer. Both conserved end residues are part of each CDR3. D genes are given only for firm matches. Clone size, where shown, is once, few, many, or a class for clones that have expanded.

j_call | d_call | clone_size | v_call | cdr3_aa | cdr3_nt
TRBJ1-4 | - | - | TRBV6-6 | CASRNREKLFF | TGTGCCAGCAGGAACAGAGAAAAACTGTTTTTT
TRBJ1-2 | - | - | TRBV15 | CATSDGQDYGYTF | TGTGCCACCAGCGATGGACAAGACTATGGCTACACCTTC
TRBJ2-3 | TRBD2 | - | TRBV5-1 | CASSRLAGETDTQYF | TGCGCCAGCAGCCGACTAGCGGGAGAGACAGATACGCAGTATTTT
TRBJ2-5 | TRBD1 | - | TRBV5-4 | CASSWTGLEETQYF | TGTGCCAGCAGTTGGACAGGGCTGGAAGAGACCCAGTACTTC
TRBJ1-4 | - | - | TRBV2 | CASSELWTDSEKLFF | TGTGCCAGCAGTGAATTGTGGACAGACAGTGAAAAACTGTTTTTT
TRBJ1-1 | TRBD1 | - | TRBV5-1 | CASAAPGGRMSEAFF | TGCGCCAGCGCGGCACCAGGGGGACGTATGTCTGAAGCTTTCTTT
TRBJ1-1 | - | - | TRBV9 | CASSRPGGLRDTEAFF | TGTGCCAGCAGCCGACCTGGGGGGTTAAGGGACACTGAAGCTTTCTTT
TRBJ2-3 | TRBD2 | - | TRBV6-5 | CASSRSGTITDTQYF | TGTGCCAGCAGCCGTAGCGGGACAATCACAGATACGCAGTATTTT
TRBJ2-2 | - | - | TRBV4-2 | CASSPRTASTGELFF | TGTGCCAGCAGCCCTCGGACAGCTAGCACCGGGGAGCTGTTTTTT
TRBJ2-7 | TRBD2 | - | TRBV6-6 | CATAWGGSSYEQYF | TGTGCCACCGCGTGGGGCGGGAGCTCCTACGAGCAGTACTTC
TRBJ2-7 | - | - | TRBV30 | CAWRWQGAYEQYF | TGTGCCTGGAGATGGCAGGGCGCCTACGAGCAGTACTTC
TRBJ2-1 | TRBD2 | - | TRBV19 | CASTTLAGRGGEQFF | TGTGCCAGTACTACACTAGCGGGAAGGGGCGGGGAGCAGTTCTTC
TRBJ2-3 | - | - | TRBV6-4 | CASSDRAGVTDTQYF | TGTGCCAGCAGTGACCGGGCAGGGGTTACAGATACGCAGTATTTT
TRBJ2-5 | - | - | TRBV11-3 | CASSLAQETQYF | TGTGCCAGCAGCTTAGCGCAAGAGACCCAGTACTTC
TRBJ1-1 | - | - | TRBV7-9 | CASSLAGQNTEAFF | TGTGCCAGCAGCTTAGCCGGACAGAACACTGAAGCTTTCTTT
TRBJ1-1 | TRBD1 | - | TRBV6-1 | CAGRRVTGEGTEAFF | TGTGCCGGCAGGAGGGTAACAGGGGAAGGCACTGAAGCTTTCTTT
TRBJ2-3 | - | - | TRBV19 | CASSIGITDTQYF | TGTGCCAGTAGTATAGGAATCACAGATACGCAGTATTTT
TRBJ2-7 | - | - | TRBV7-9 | CASSYTSAGSYEQYF | TGTGCCAGCAGCTACACCTCCGCAGGCTCCTACGAGCAGTACTTC
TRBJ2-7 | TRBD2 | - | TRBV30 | CAWSVREAPRLEQYF | TGTGCCTGGAGTGTACGGGAGGCACCTCGGCTGGAGCAGTACTTC
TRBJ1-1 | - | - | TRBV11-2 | CASRLVPWENDLNTEAFF | TGTGCCAGCAGGTTAGTCCCCTGGGAGAACGACTTGAACACTGAAGCTTTCTTT
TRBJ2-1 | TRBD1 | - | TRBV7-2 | CASSPRDSHNEQFF | TGTGCCAGCAGCCCCCGGGACAGCCACAATGAGCAGTTCTTC
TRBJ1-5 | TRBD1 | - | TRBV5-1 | CASSLGTGTNQPQHF | TGCGCCAGCAGCTTGGGGACAGGAACTAATCAGCCCCAGCATTTT
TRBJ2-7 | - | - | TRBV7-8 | CASSPYRILPAGYEQYF | TGTGCCAGCAGCCCGTACCGTATCCTTCCGGCCGGATACGAGCAGTACTTC
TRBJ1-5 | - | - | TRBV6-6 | CASRWDDNQPQHF | TGTGCCAGCAGGTGGGACGACAATCAGCCCCAGCATTTT
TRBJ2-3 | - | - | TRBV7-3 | CASSFRPDTQYF | TGTGCCAGCAGCTTTAGGCCGGATACGCAGTATTTT
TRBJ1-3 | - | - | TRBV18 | CASSPDASSGNTIYF | TGTGCCAGCTCACCGGACGCGAGCTCTGGAAACACCATATATTTT
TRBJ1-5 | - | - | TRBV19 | CASSIDLSRGGQPQHF | TGTGCCAGTAGTATAGATCTATCCAGGGGAGGCCAGCCCCAGCATTTT
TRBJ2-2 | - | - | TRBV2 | CASSRDSRNTGELFF | TGTGCCAGCAGTAGGGATTCTAGGAACACCGGGGAGCTGTTTTTT
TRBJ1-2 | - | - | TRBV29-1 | CSVYRWEYGYTF | TGCAGCGTCTACAGGTGGGAGTATGGCTACACCTTC
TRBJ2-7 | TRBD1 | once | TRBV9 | CASSPRQGPYEQYF | TGTGCCAGCAGCCCCCGACAGGGACCCTACGAGCAGTACTTC
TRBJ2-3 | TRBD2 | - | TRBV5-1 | CASSRLASGGTSTDTQYF | TGCGCCAGCAGCCGACTGGCTAGCGGGGGCACTAGCACAGATACGCAGTATTTT
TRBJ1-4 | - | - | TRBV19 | CASSNLNEKLFF | TGTGCCAGTAGTAACCTTAATGAAAAACTGTTTTTT
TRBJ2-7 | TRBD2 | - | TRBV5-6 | CASSSYRTGTSHYEQYF | TGTGCCAGCAGCTCTTACAGAACCGGGACTAGTCACTACGAGCAGTACTTC
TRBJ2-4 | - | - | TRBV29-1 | CSVGGDVQGVAKNIQYF | TGCAGCGTTGGTGGGGACGTACAAGGGGTAGCCAAAAACATTCAGTACTTC
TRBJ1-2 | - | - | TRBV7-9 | CASSLSRDNYGYTF | TGTGCCAGCAGCCTGAGCAGGGACAACTATGGCTACACCTTC
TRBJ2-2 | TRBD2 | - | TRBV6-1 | CASSEAASGSIGELFF | TGTGCCAGCAGTGAAGCGGCTAGCGGGAGTATCGGGGAGCTGTTTTTT
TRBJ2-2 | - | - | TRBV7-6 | CASSSTGANTGELFF | TGTGCCAGCAGCTCGACAGGAGCCAACACCGGGGAGCTGTTTTTT
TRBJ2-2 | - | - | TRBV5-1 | CASSRGTPNTGELFF | TGCGCCAGCAGCAGGGGGACACCGAACACCGGGGAGCTGTTTTTT
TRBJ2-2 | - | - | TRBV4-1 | CASAGAQNTGELFF | TGCGCCAGCGCCGGGGCACAGAACACCGGGGAGCTGTTTTTT
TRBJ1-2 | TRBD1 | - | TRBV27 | CASSDLGTGASYGYTF | TGTGCCAGCAGCGACTTAGGGACAGGGGCCAGCTATGGCTACACCTTC